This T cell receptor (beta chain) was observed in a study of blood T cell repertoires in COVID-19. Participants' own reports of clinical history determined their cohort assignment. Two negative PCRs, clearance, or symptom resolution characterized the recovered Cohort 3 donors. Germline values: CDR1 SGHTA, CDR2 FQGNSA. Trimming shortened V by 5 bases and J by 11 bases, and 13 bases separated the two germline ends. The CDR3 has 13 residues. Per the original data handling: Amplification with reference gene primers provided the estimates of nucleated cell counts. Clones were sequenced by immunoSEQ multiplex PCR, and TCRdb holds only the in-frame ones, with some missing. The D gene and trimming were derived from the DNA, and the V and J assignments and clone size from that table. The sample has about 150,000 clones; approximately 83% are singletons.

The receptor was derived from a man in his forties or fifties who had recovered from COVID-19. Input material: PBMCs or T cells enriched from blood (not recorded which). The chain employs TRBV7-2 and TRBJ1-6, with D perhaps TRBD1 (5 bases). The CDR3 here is CASSNRDWTPLHF. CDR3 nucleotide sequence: TGTGCCAGCAGCAACCGGGACTGGACACCCCTCCACTTT.